This T cell receptor beta chain was observed in a study of blood T cells in healthy people across ages. About the study: Capture via template switching afforded approximately one barcoded beta molecule per two T cells.

Germline lookup yields CDR1 SEHNR and CDR2 FQNEAQ (reference sequence). Trimming removed 5 bases at V and 3 bases at J, with 14 bases between. This CDR3 has 15 amino acids. Whole-study results and caveats: Per million T cells, the diversity of TCR beta decreased roughly linearly as age advanced.

Turning to this clonotype: Its specificity is not known.

A J-beta primer mix and a sample-barcoded 5' primer were used in a second PCR of about 7 to 12 cycles. Via MiXCR, TCRdb re-called the 5' RACE reads, giving one row per CDR3 protein. The sample holds about 1.7 million distinct CDR3 sequences; 28% are singletons and the top ten take more than 6%. Donor samples were obtained from healthy Caucasian individuals from Russia, aged about 6 to 95. Total RNA was isolated from each sample in quantities of at least 6 micrograms. The rearrangement links TRBV7-9 to TRBJ1-5; the D is unclear. The material sequenced was blood. This sequence was found in a woman aged 25 to 39 in good health. CDR3 residues: CASSLVALLNQPQHF. In nucleotides, the CDR3 is TGTGCCAGCAGCCTAGTGGCTCTTCTCAATCAGCCCCAGCATTTT.